A single sample gave rise to the 12 T cell receptor beta chains below, sequenced in a study of T cells in Graves' hyperthyroidism and ophthalmopathy. TCR beta CDR3 region amplification was performed from RNA transcripts. The HTBI primer set served for first-round RT-PCR of the TCR CDR3. MiXCR, applied by TCRdb to the multiplex PCR reads, yields one record per CDR3 protein. Of approximately 510,000 distinct CDR3 sequences listed, 46% are singletons. Sequencing used peripheral blood or thyroid tissue (not recorded which). All receptors come from an adult woman with Graves' disease, either hyperthyroidism or ophthalmopathy (not recorded which).

This clonotype came up many times. The genes are TRBV5-1 and TRBJ2-5; possibly TRBD2 for D (5 bases). Trimming removed 2 bases from V and 5 bases from J, with 19 bases in between. The CDR3 loop spans 16 amino acids. Germline V CDR1 and CDR2: SGHRS, YFSETQ. CDR3 residues: CASSLTSGDRGETQYF. DNA for the CDR3: TGCGCCAGCAGCTTAACGTCCGGAGACCGCGGGGAGACCCAGTACTTC.

The CDR3 loop is CSVGEVYEQYF. Written as DNA, the CDR3 is TGCAGCGTTGGAGAAGTCTACGAGCAGTACTTC. The chain couples TRBV29-1 to TRBJ2-7; D is ambiguous. The V gene lost 4 bases and the J gene lost 3 bases, with 7 bases spanning the gap. The germline V gene encodes CDR1 SQVTM and CDR2 ANQGSEA. The CDR3 runs to 11 residues.

This clonotype was detected a few times. This chain uses TRBV6-5 with TRBJ2-7; D call uncertain. This CDR3 is built from 11 residues. Trimming left V 8 bases short and J 6 bases short, with 11 bases between. Per germline, CDR1 MNHEY and CDR2 SVGAGI. The CDR3 DNA reads TGTGCCAGCCGTGTGGGATCCGAGCAGTACTTC. Translating gives CASRVGSEQYF.

The V and J genes are TRBV7-2 and TRBJ2-5; TRBD1 agrees at 10 bases. CDR1 and CDR2 from the germline V gene are SGHTA and FQGNSA. CDR3 length: 16 residues. V dropped 5 bases and J dropped 2; count of bases not matched to a gene: 8. The DNA for the CDR3 is TGTGCCAGCAGCCACCGGGACAGGGGCGATCAAGAGACCCAGTACTTC. Protein sequence: CASSHRDRGDQETQYF.

This clonotype appeared a few times. The chain links TRBV7-3 to TRBJ1-6; no clear D gene. The germline gives CDR1 SGHTA, CDR2 FQGTGA. Deletions cut 0 bases from V and 9 bases from J, with 9 bases between. The CDR3 length is 14 residues. In nucleotides, the CDR3 is TGTGCCAGCAGCTTAACCAACTGGGGTTCACCCCTCCACTTT. It specifies CASSLTNWGSPLHF. The whole variable domain, remainder taken from reference TRBV7-3 and TRBJ1-6, is GAGVSQTPSNKVTEKGKYVELRCDPISGHTALYWYRQSLGQGPEFLIYFQGTGAADDSGLPNDRFFAVRPEGSVSTLKIQRTERGDSAVYLCASSLTNWGSPLHFGNGTRLTVT.

A few counts support this clonotype. This chain connects TRBV5-5 to TRBJ2-5, with unresolved D. The CDR3 totals 16 residues. Germline V gene data show CDR1 as SGHKS and CDR2 as YYEKEE (reference sequence). V lost 3 bases, J lost 2 bases, and 17 bases lay in between. The DNA for the CDR3 is TGTGCCAGCAGCTACGGGCCTACCGTGGGGCAAGAGACCCAGTACTTC. It encodes CASSYGPTVGQETQYF.

J is TRBJ1-2 and V is TRBV25-1; D is perhaps TRBD1 (5 bases). The germline CDR1 and CDR2 sequences are MGHDK and SYGVNS. Deletions cut 4 bases from V and 5 bases from J, with 11 bases between. The CDR3 length is 13 residues. CDR3 DNA: TGTGCCAGCAGTGGGGGACCGAGATATGGCTACACCTTC. This encodes CASSGGPRYGYTF.

The chain joins TRBV29-1 to TRBJ2-7; TRBD2 aligns across 7 bases. The CDR3 covers 15 residues. The germline V gene has CDR1 SQVTM and CDR2 ANQGSEA. V lost 7 bases, J lost 1 base, and 13 bases stayed unmatched. The CDR3 DNA is TGCAGCGGGGGGGGTGGCGGGACTTCATCCTACGAGCAGTACTTC. It translates to CSGGGGGTSSYEQYF.

This clonotype was found many times. The V gene is TRBV20-1, the J gene TRBJ2-5, with no clear D. V shed 0 bases and J shed 3 bases, with 8 bases lying between them. The CDR3 consists of 13 residues. Germline loops: CDR1 DFQATT, CDR2 SNEGSKA (reference sequence). CDR3: CSARDFGEETQYF. For the CDR3, the DNA is TGCAGTGCTAGAGATTTTGGCGAAGAGACCCAGTACTTC.

The sample holds a few counts of this clonotype. The chain uses TRBV7-8 and TRBJ1-2, with D maybe TRBD1 (5 bases). Germline V gene sequence: CDR1 SGHVS, CDR2 FQNEAQ. The V and J ends lost 4 bases and 3 bases respectively, with 15 bases between them. The CDR3 has 15 amino acids. CDR3 loop: CASSSRRQRDYGYTF. The DNA for the CDR3 is TGTGCCAGCAGCTCGAGAAGACAGCGGGACTATGGCTACACCTTC.

This clonotype has at least ten counts. J is TRBJ2-2 and V is TRBV7-2; 9 bases are a match to TRBD2. Germline loops: CDR1 SGHTA, CDR2 FQGNSA. The CDR3 runs to 16 residues. V gave up 4 bases and J gave up 6 bases; unmatched junction bases: 9. This chain's CDR3 is CASSSTSGAPSGELFF. In nucleotides, the CDR3 is TGTGCCAGCAGCTCGACTAGCGGAGCTCCATCCGGGGAGCTGTTTTTT.

In this sample, this clonotype turned up a few times. One base away lies a much larger clone, so this may be a sequencing read error. This chain connects TRBV11-2 to TRBJ1-2; TRBD1 is a possible D gene (5 bases). This CDR3 comprises 12 residues. CDR1 and CDR2 from the germline V gene are SGHAT and FQNNGV. The ends were cut back, 4 bases at V and 8 bases at J, with 11 bases in the middle. Here the CDR3 DNA reads TGTGCCAGCAGCTCGGGACTCTTCGGCTACACCTTC. Protein sequence: CASSSGLFGYTF.